This TCR beta chain was identified in a study of early T cells in non-severe SARS-CoV-2 infection. About the study: The authors sequenced bulk RNA from unsorted whole blood, leaving chains unpaired.

Study conclusions and caveats: Matches to VDJdb favored anti-spike CD8 responses and missed private and CD4 specificities.

This clonotype was detected a few times. Its antigen is as yet unknown. Separate cDNA molecules each had unique molecular identifiers attached to them. In TCRdb, the 5' RACE reads were re-called with MiXCR into one record per CDR3 protein. The sample contains 75,000 to 90,000 distinct CDR3 sequences, roughly 5.7% of which appear only once. Sequences were obtained from whole blood. The receptor was isolated from an adult who was a healthcare worker with PCR-confirmed SARS-CoV-2 infection or an uninfected control (not recorded which).

This chain's CDR3 is CASSFQLGADTQYF. The CDR3 coding sequence is TGTGCCAGCAGCTTTCAGCTGGGAGCGGATACGCAGTATTTT. This rearrangement joins TRBV5-6 to TRBJ2-3; possible D gene TRBD2, 5 bases. The CDR3 sequence is 14 residues long. The V gene lost 2 bases and the J gene lost 6 bases, with 13 bases spanning the gap. Germline loops: CDR1 SGHDT, CDR2 YYEEEE.